One and the same sample provided the 25 T cell receptor beta chains below, sequenced in a study of blood T cell repertoires in COVID-19. TCRdb keeps only in-frame clones here, not all; method: immunoSEQ multiplex PCR. The table has about 87,000 clones, around 75% seen once. Input material: peripheral blood. The receptor source for this set is a woman aged 80 or older with active or convalescent COVID-19.

This clone showed up just a few times. V is TRBV28 and J is TRBJ1-2; possibly TRBD1 for D (6 bases). The germline V gene encodes CDR1 MDHEN and CDR2 SYDVKM. The V end lost 3 bases, the J end lost 0 bases, and 20 bases lay between the germline ends. This CDR3 is 18 amino acids long. The DNA of the CDR3 is TGTGCCAGCAGTTTGAGGGGGAGTGGTGGGGTCACTAACTATGGCTACACCTTC. Residues: CASSLRGSGGVTNYGYTF.

This rearrangement joins TRBV6-5 to TRBJ2-3; no firm D call. V lost 2 bases, J lost 4 bases, and 13 bases lay in between. There are 15 residues in the CDR3. Germline CDR1 reads MNHEY; CDR2 reads SVGAGI. In DNA, the CDR3 is TGTGCCAGCAGTTACGGCCTACGGAGCGCAGATACGCAGTATTTT. Translation gives CASSYGLRSADTQYF.

The genes are TRBV7-2 and TRBJ2-7; a possible D gene is TRBD1 (5 bases). Germline V gene sequence: CDR1 SGHTA, CDR2 FQGNSA. With 5 bases removed from V and 1 base from J, the gap between germline ends came to 12 bases. The CDR3 is made up of 14 amino acids. This CDR3 reads CASSLARQSYEQYF. In DNA form, the CDR3 reads TGTGCCAGCAGCCTCGCCCGACAGTCCTACGAGCAGTACTTC.

CDR3: CASDPSRDFSTDTQYF. CDR3 sequence (DNA): TGTGCCAGCGATCCATCCCGGGACTTTAGCACAGATACGCAGTATTTT. This chain links TRBV19 with TRBJ2-3; TRBD2 might be the D (6 bases). Trimming left V 9 bases short and J 0 bases short, with 19 bases between. The CDR3 sequence is 16 residues long. The germline gives CDR1 LNHDA, CDR2 SQIVND (reference sequence).

The V gene is TRBV24-1, the J gene TRBJ2-1; weak D call: TRBD1 (5 bases). The CDR3 loop spans 14 amino acids. V gave up 1 base and J gave up 5 bases, with 8 bases separating them. Germline CDR1 is KGHDR and CDR2 is SFDVKD. The CDR3 protein is CATSDFRTNNEQFF. DNA for the CDR3: TGTGCCACCAGTGATTTCCGGACAAACAATGAGCAGTTCTTC.

The V and J genes are TRBV2 and TRBJ2-1, with TRBD2 matching 11 bases. The CDR3 is 16 amino acids. J was trimmed by 5 bases and V by 3 bases; bases with no gene match: 6. Germline V lookup: CDR1 SNHLY, CDR2 FYNNEI. The chain's CDR3 is CASSEASGGLHNEQFF. The CDR3 nucleotides read TGTGCCAGCAGTGAGGCTAGCGGGGGGCTACACAATGAGCAGTTCTTC.

This clone was recorded once. The rearrangement links TRBV5-1 to TRBJ1-3; no clear D. The CDR3 loop spans 12 amino acids. CDR1 and CDR2 (germline): SGHRS, YFSETQ. The V gene lost 0 bases and the J gene lost 7 bases, with 5 bases spanning the gap. CDR3 loop: CASSLDRNTIYF. The CDR3 DNA follows: TGCGCCAGCAGCTTGGATCGGAACACCATATATTTT.

This chain connects TRBV19 to TRBJ1-1, with unresolved D. The CDR3 has 13 amino acids. Germline CDR1 reads LNHDA; CDR2 reads SQIVND (reference sequence). V lost 7 bases to trimming and J lost 0 bases, with 9 bases between them. In DNA, the CDR3 is TGTGCCAGTATCCCAGGCCTGAACACTGAAGCTTTCTTT. Its protein product is CASIPGLNTEAFF.

The rearrangement uses TRBV6-2 or TRBV6-3 and TRBJ2-1, with TRBD2 as a possible D gene (6 bases). Trimming left V 1 base short and J 4 bases short, with 17 bases between. CDR3 length equals 17 residues. Germline V gene lookup returns CDR1 MNHEY and CDR2 SVGEGT. The CDR3 spells CASSYYRGLASYNEQFF. CDR3 sequence (DNA): TGTGCCAGCAGTTACTACCGGGGGTTGGCCTCGTACAATGAGCAGTTCTTC.

This clone was picked up a small number of times. The V call is TRBV2, the J call TRBJ1-6; TRBD1 aligns across 8 bases. Germline V gives CDR1 SNHLY, CDR2 FYNNEI. V lost 7 bases and J lost 10; bases outside the gene matches: 6. The CDR3 spans 13 residues. The DNA of the CDR3 is TGTGCCAGCAAGACAGGGGAAGAATCACCCCTCCACTTT. Translation: CASKTGEESPLHF.

This rearrangement joins TRBV2 to TRBJ1-2, with a weak D call TRBD1 (5 bases). Trimming took 4 bases from V and 0 from J, leaving 12 bases between them. CDR1 is SNHLY and CDR2 is FYNNEI in the germline V gene. This CDR3 contains 15 residues. The CDR3 spells CASSVGPGPNYGYTF. The CDR3 DNA reads as TGTGCCAGCAGTGTGGGGCCAGGGCCTAACTATGGCTACACCTTC.

This clone has only a few counts. The genes are TRBV2 and TRBJ1-5; no clear D gene. CDR1 SNHLY and CDR2 FYNNEI come from the germline V gene. Trimming shortened V by 1 base and J by 9 bases, and 10 bases separated the two germline ends. The CDR3 spans 13 residues. The CDR3 bases are TGTGCCAGCAGTGAAGAAACGGTCCGGCCCCAGCATTTT. This encodes CASSEETVRPQHF.

V usage is TRBV28 and J usage is TRBJ2-1; 7 bases agree with TRBD1. Germline CDR1 reads MDHEN; CDR2 reads SYDVKM. This CDR3 contains 13 residues. V was pared by 5 bases and J by 7 bases, with 5 bases of the junction left unmatched. The CDR3 spells CASSSDRVNEQFF. CDR3 nucleotides: TGTGCCAGCAGTAGTGACAGGGTGAATGAGCAGTTCTTC.

Only a few counts were recorded for this clone. The gene calls are TRBV12-3 or TRBV12-4 and TRBJ1-4, with 7 bases aligning to TRBD1. This CDR3 is 11 amino acids long. Trimming took 9 bases from V and 12 from J; bases not matched to a gene: 7. The CDR3 DNA reads TGTGCCAGTCCACAGGGGTTGGAACTGTTTTTT. Protein sequence: CASPQGLELFF.

V and J are TRBV5-1 and TRBJ1-1, with 7 bases matching TRBD1. Germline-derived CDR1 and CDR2 are SGHRS and YFSETQ. V was pared by 2 bases and J by 2 bases, with 3 bases of the junction left unmatched. The CDR3 has 14 amino acids. The CDR3 loop is CASSFQGENTEAFF. The CDR3 DNA reads TGCGCCAGCAGCTTTCAGGGGGAAAACACTGAAGCTTTCTTT.

The chain employs TRBV10-3 and TRBJ1-2; D unclear. Trimming removed 4 bases from V and 2 bases from J, with 11 bases in between. Looked up from germline, CDR1 is ENHRY and CDR2 is SYGVKD. The CDR3 consists of 14 residues. CDR3 DNA: TGTGCCATCAGTGCGGAGGGATCCAACTATGGCTACACCTTC. It yields the protein CAISAEGSNYGYTF.

This chain uses TRBV6-2 or TRBV6-3 with TRBJ1-5; 7 bases align to TRBD1. CDR3 length: 14 residues. V gave up 5 bases and J gave up 7 bases; unmatched junction bases: 8. Germline CDR1 is MNHEY and CDR2 is SVGEGT. The CDR3 region is CASSRRQGQQPQHF. CDR3 coding DNA: TGTGCCAGCAGTCGACGACAGGGTCAACAGCCCCAGCATTTT.

V is TRBV11-2 and J is TRBJ2-7; 7 nucleotides line up with TRBD2. The CDR3 runs to 15 residues. Losses at the gene ends were 4 bases for V and 2 bases for J; bases not matched to a gene: 8. CDR1 and CDR2 (germline): SGHAT, FQNNGV. CDR3 sequence: CASSSPLGLAYEQYF. CDR3 coding DNA: TGTGCCAGCAGCTCCCCGCTCGGACTAGCCTACGAGCAGTACTTC.

The chain employs TRBV4-2 and TRBJ2-1, with 10 bases matching TRBD2. Germline CDR1 is LGHNA and CDR2 is YNFKEQ. V lost 1 base, J lost 6 bases, and 3 bases stayed unmatched. CDR3 length equals 15 residues. The CDR3 region is CASSQGSSGGNEQFF. The CDR3 DNA follows: TGTGCCAGCAGCCAAGGGTCTAGCGGGGGCAATGAGCAGTTCTTC.

V usage is TRBV27 and J usage is TRBJ2-2, with D perhaps matching TRBD1 (6 bases). The CDR3 runs to 16 residues. Trimming shortened V by 2 bases and J by 0 bases, and 10 bases separated the two germline ends. Germline assignment: CDR1 MNHEY and CDR2 SMNVEV (reference sequence). The CDR3 sequence: CASSLNSGANTGELFF. The CDR3 region has the DNA TGTGCCAGCAGTTTAAATTCAGGGGCGAACACCGGGGAGCTGTTTTTT.

V is TRBV6-5 and J is TRBJ2-5; TRBD1 matches at 9 bases. Germline CDR1 MNHEY, CDR2 SVGAGI. After removal of 6 bases from V and 2 bases from J, the junction contained 4 bases not matched to a gene. This CDR3 is 14 amino acids long. CDR3 nucleotides: TGTGCCAGCAGCCGGACAGGGGAACAAGAGACCCAGTACTTC. This encodes CASSRTGEQETQYF.

This chain's CDR3 is CATRQGINEQYF. CDR3 coding DNA: TGTGCCACAAGACAGGGGATCAACGAGCAGTACTTC. V usage is TRBV12-3 or TRBV12-4 and J usage is TRBJ2-7; 8 nucleotides match TRBD1. Trimming took 10 bases from V and 5 from J; bases not matched to a gene: 7. This CDR3 has 12 amino acids.

This sequence joins TRBV3-1 (or the pseudogene TRBV3-2) and TRBJ1-1, with TRBD1 matching over 8 bases. Germline V gene lookup returns CDR1 LGHDT and CDR2 YNNKEL (reference sequence). The CDR3 runs to 16 residues. Unmatched junction bases numbered 18, after V lost 3 bases and J lost 12 bases. The CDR3 sequence is CASSQGWTGNIVGTFF. For the CDR3, the DNA is TGTGCCAGCAGCCAGGGGTGGACAGGGAACATTGTTGGGACTTTCTTT.

This chain uses TRBV7-8 with TRBJ2-2; TRBD1 is a possible D gene (5 bases). The CDR3 covers 16 residues. Deletions cut 2 bases from V and 0 bases from J, with 10 bases between. CDR1 is SGHVS, CDR2 FQNEAQ, per germline. The CDR3 loop is CASSLSLGANTGELFF. CDR3 bases: TGTGCCAGCAGCTTAAGTCTAGGGGCGAACACCGGGGAGCTGTTTTTT.

The chain joins TRBV3-1 (or the pseudogene TRBV3-2) to TRBJ1-6; D remains ambiguous. This CDR3 contains 15 residues. V was cut by 0 bases and J by 5 bases, with 8 bases left in between. Germline CDR1 is LGHDT and CDR2 is YNNKEL (reference sequence). Written as DNA, the CDR3 is TGTGCCAGCAGCCAAGACATACAGCATAATTCACCCCTCCACTTT. Its protein product is CASSQDIQHNSPLHF.